This TCR beta chain was sequenced during a study of vaccination effects on CD4 cells after COVID-19. Study summary: Pools of viral peptides were used by the ViraFEST assay to expand antigen-specific CD4+ T cells ahead of sequencing.

Turning to this clone: As yet, its antigen is unknown.

Germline assignment: CDR1 SGHTA and CDR2 FQGNSA. The CDR3 runs 14 residues. V was clipped by 4 bases and J by 2 bases, with 9 bases between them. The authors isolated CD4+ T cells after around nine days of culture. All participants had two doses of either the BNT162b2 or mRNA-1273 vaccine. Here immunoSEQ multiplex PCR was the method, and the copy in TCRdb shows in-frame clones only, minus some. The data contain about 45,000 clones, approximately 77% of them singletons. The chain couples TRBV7-2 to TRBJ1-3, with D perhaps TRBD1 (5 bases). The source material was CD4+ T cells from PBMCs cultured without peptide, sampled after COVID-19 vaccination. This receptor was taken from a human donor who received a COVID-19 vaccine. The CDR3 coding sequence is TGTGCCAGCAGCTCAGGGAATCCTGGAAACACCATATATTTT. It encodes CASSSGNPGNTIYF.